This TCR beta chain was recovered during a study of blood T cell repertoires in COVID-19. Study in general: Acute-phase and convalescent COVID-19 samples originated in the United States, Italy and Spain.

This clone was seen just once. The CDR3 length is 12 residues. Trimming left V 2 bases short and J 6 bases short, with 11 bases between. Per the germline V gene, CDR1 is SQVTM and CDR2 is ANQGSEA. Profiling relied on immunoSEQ multiplex PCR, and the TCRdb table lists in-frame clones only, not all of them. The sample lists 70,000 or so clones; 80% to 90% were seen once. V and J are TRBV29-1 and TRBJ2-7; a possible D gene is TRBD2 (5 bases). This TCR derives from a woman younger than 30 with acute or convalescent COVID-19. Sequencing was carried out using peripheral blood. In DNA form, the CDR3 reads TGCAGCGTTGAACGAGGCGCGGGCGAGCAGTACTTC. Protein product: CSVERGAGEQYF.